This T cell receptor beta chain appears in the sequencing data of a study of blood T cell repertoires in COVID-19. As for the study in general: The origin of the acute and convalescent COVID-19 samples was the United States, Italy and Spain. PBMCs, B-cell-depleted T cells, or T cells provided the cDNA or gDNA that made up the material.

Original handling: Nucleated cell counts were estimated from reference gene primer amplification. The repertoire was sequenced with immunoSEQ multiplex PCR; TCRdb's copy has only in-frame clones and lacks some. V and J calls and clone size are given by that table; D and trimming were obtained from the DNA. This sample carries roughly 290,000 clones, approximately 89% of them seen once, and the ten largest clones take around 13%. CDR1 and CDR2 (germline): SQVTM, ANQGSEA. Trimming cost V 7 bases and J 7 bases; bases outside gene matches: 12. The CDR3 is made up of 14 amino acids. The gene calls are TRBV29-1 and TRBJ1-4; 7 bases fit TRBD1. Sequencing was carried out using peripheral blood. This clonotype originated in a woman aged 55-69 years with acute or convalescent COVID-19. DNA of the CDR3: TGCAGCGCCGAAGAGACAGGGCGTGGTGAAAAACTGTTTTTT. It yields the protein CSAEETGRGEKLFF.